The clone carrying this T cell receptor (beta chain) showed up many times. Its specificity is unknown. TCRdb re-analysed the 5' RACE reads in MiXCR, keeping a single row per CDR3 protein. Seen here are hundreds of thousands of distinct CDR3 sequences, approximately 9% observed once, and the top ten hold roughly 0.9%. Every sampled donor was Caucasian and healthy. Trimming shortened V by 3 bases and J by 6 bases, and 13 bases separated the two germline ends. This CDR3 has 14 amino acids. Germline CDR1 reads SEHNR; CDR2 reads FQNEAQ (reference sequence). These data are taken from a study of identical twins. Whole-study results and caveats: The analysis was cross-sectional rather than longitudinal within donors. Twin-shared out-of-frame alpha sequences showed excess low generation probability. Cord blood's abundant beta clonotypes had fewer insertions, unlike memory repertoires.

In addition, the sample was reused for a study of yellow fever vaccine responses in identical twins.

The receptor's source is a woman aged 18-30 years in good health. The rearrangement uses TRBV7-9 and TRBJ2-3, with D maybe TRBD2 (6 bases). Sequencing used PBMCs. For the CDR3, the DNA is TGTGCCAGCAGCTTGCGACTAGTAGGGGATACGCAGTATTTT. It codes for CASSLRLVGDTQYF.